This passage covers 30 T cell receptor beta chains from one sample sequenced in a study of blood T cell repertoires in COVID-19. Measured with immunoSEQ multiplex PCR; TCRdb has only the in-frame clones, and not every one. This sample has 100,000 to 150,000 clones, with about 86% found just once. Sequenced: peripheral blood. These receptors all stem from a woman aged 45-59 years with acute or convalescent COVID-19.

This clone was seen only a few times. This chain links TRBV10-3 with TRBJ2-5; 10 nucleotides align to TRBD1. Germline assignment: CDR1 ENHRY and CDR2 SYGVKD. V shed 4 bases, J shed 3 bases, and the junction held 8 bases outside the gene matches. The CDR3 loop spans 16 amino acids. The CDR3 here is CAISGTGGFREETQYF. CDR3 sequence (DNA): TGTGCCATCAGTGGGACAGGGGGTTTTAGGGAAGAGACCCAGTACTTC.

The table lists this clone with a few counts. This chain connects TRBV4-2 to TRBJ1-6; D remains unclear. The germline gives CDR1 LGHNA, CDR2 YNFKEQ. V dropped 2 bases and J dropped 8 bases, with 10 bases sitting between them. The CDR3 sequence is 14 residues long. CDR3 nucleotide sequence: TGTGCCAGCAGCCAATCCGGAGAGGATTCACCCCTCCACTTT. It codes for CASSQSGEDSPLHF.

V usage is TRBV5-1 and J usage is TRBJ2-7; D possibly corresponds to TRBD2 (6 bases). Germline assignment: CDR1 SGHRS and CDR2 YFSETQ. The V gene lost 3 bases and the J gene lost 6 bases, with 10 bases spanning the gap. CDR3 length: 12 residues. CDR3 DNA sequence: TGCGCCAGCAGCTCCGGAGGGTTCGAGCAGTACTTC. Translating it yields CASSSGGFEQYF.

V gene TRBV6-1 combines with J gene TRBJ2-4; 8 nucleotides line up with TRBD1. The junction had 14 bases not matched to a gene; V was cut back by 3 bases and J by 7 bases. Germline CDR1 MNHNS, CDR2 SASEGT. The CDR3 spans 17 residues. The CDR3 nucleotides read TGTGCCAGCAGTGATCTCGGCCCAGGGGGCAGCGGTAACATTCAGTACTTC. This encodes CASSDLGPGGSGNIQYF.

The chain has TRBV19 and TRBJ2-4; TRBD2 agrees at 9 bases. This CDR3 contains 17 residues. CDR1 and CDR2 from the germline V gene are LNHDA and SQIVND (reference sequence). Trimming at V came to 1 base and at J to 6 bases, leaving 10 bases not matched to a gene. For the CDR3, the DNA is TGTGCCAGTAGTATAGTTGCGGGGGGGATGCCGGGAAACATTCAGTACTTC. Protein: CASSIVAGGMPGNIQYF.

This rearrangement joins TRBV18 to TRBJ1-6; D is undetermined. The CDR3 is 15 residues long. Germline CDR1 and CDR2: KGHSH and LQKENI. Trimming stripped 0 bases from V and 5 bases from J, with 8 bases between. Here the CDR3 DNA reads TGTGCCAGCTCACCACCCTCGCGGGATAATTCACCCCTCCACTTT. It encodes CASSPPSRDNSPLHF. The full variable domain, rest sourced from reference TRBV18 and TRBJ1-6, is NAGVMQNPRHLVRRRGQEARLRCSPMKGHSHVYWYRQLPEEGLKFMVYLQKENIIDESGMPKERFSAEFPKEGPSILRIQQVVRGDSAAYFCASSPPSRDNSPLHFGNGTRLTVT.

This clone was seen once. This chain links TRBV18 with TRBJ1-1; 7 bases align to TRBD1. This CDR3 has 17 amino acids. Losses at the gene ends were 0 bases for V and 3 bases for J; bases not matched to a gene: 10. The germline CDR1 and CDR2 sequences are KGHSH and LQKENI. The CDR3 region is CASSPPRRGYVDTEAFF. For the CDR3, the DNA is TGTGCCAGCTCACCACCGCGCAGGGGGTACGTCGACACTGAAGCTTTCTTT.

This clone was found once. J is TRBJ1-4 and V is TRBV28, with unresolved D. Trimming cost V 4 bases and J 3 bases, with 9 bases left between them. Germline V CDR1 and CDR2: MDHEN, SYDVKM. This CDR3 is built from 14 residues. CDR3 sequence: CASSSPSPNEKLFF. The CDR3 DNA reads as TGTGCCAGCAGTTCTCCCAGTCCTAATGAAAAACTGTTTTTT.

The gene calls are TRBV27 and TRBJ1-1; D remains unclear. V was clipped by 2 bases and J by 6 bases, with 16 bases between them. The CDR3 is made up of 15 amino acids. From germline, CDR1 is MNHEY and CDR2 SMNVEV (reference sequence). CDR3 residues: CASSLNGNPPPEAFF. CDR3 in DNA: TGTGCCAGCAGTTTAAATGGCAACCCGCCACCTGAAGCTTTCTTT.

The J gene is TRBJ1-5, the V gene TRBV5-1; 9 nucleotides agree with TRBD1. Germline V gene lookup returns CDR1 SGHRS and CDR2 YFSETQ. With V trimmed by 1 base and J by 7 bases, 6 bases remained unmatched. The CDR3 spans 15 residues. CDR3 sequence: CASSLKQGADQPQHF. CDR3 nucleotides: TGCGCCAGCAGCTTGAAACAGGGGGCGGACCAGCCCCAGCATTTT.

V and J are TRBV6-5 and TRBJ1-3; D unresolved. V dropped 6 bases and J dropped 5 bases, with 17 bases sitting between them. The CDR3 loop spans 15 amino acids. Germline V gene data show CDR1 as MNHEY and CDR2 as SVGAGI. In DNA form, the CDR3 reads TGTGCCAGCAGACCAACGTCGGGGAGCAGAAACACCATATATTTT. Translation: CASRPTSGSRNTIYF.

This clone has just a few counts. Here the CDR3 DNA reads TGTGCCAGCAGCCAAACGACAGGACATAATTCACCCCTCCACTTT. It translates to CASSQTTGHNSPLHF. The V gene is TRBV3-1 (or the pseudogene TRBV3-2), the J gene TRBJ1-6; the D gene is possibly TRBD1 (6 bases). Germline V gene lookup returns CDR1 LGHDT and CDR2 YNNKEL (reference sequence). The length of the CDR3 is 15 residues. V lost 2 bases and J 5 bases, leaving 10 bases between the germline ends.

The chain couples TRBV2 to TRBJ2-1; TRBD2 might be the D (6 bases). Germline CDR1 is SNHLY and CDR2 is FYNNEI. The CDR3 has 14 residues. Trimming removed 3 bases from V and 5 bases from J, with 11 bases in between. The CDR3 reads CASSDGDFDNEQFF. CDR3 DNA sequence: TGTGCCAGCAGTGACGGGGACTTTGACAATGAGCAGTTCTTC.

The chain employs TRBV5-1 and TRBJ2-1; D unclear. This CDR3 is built from 11 residues. V lost 2 bases to trimming and J lost 6 bases, with 3 bases between them. In germline, CDR1 is SGHRS, CDR2 YFSETQ. CDR3 DNA: TGCGCCAGCAGCTTCGGCAATGAGCAGTTCTTC. It codes for CASSFGNEQFF.

The gene calls are TRBV10-3 and TRBJ1-2, with D possibly matching TRBD1 (6 bases). The CDR3 loop spans 17 amino acids. V shed 5 bases and J shed 0 bases, with 19 bases lying between them. The germline V gene has CDR1 ENHRY and CDR2 SYGVKD. The DNA for the CDR3 is TGTGCCATCAGTCCCGTGGGGGCAGGAGATTCTAACTATGGCTACACCTTC. Its protein is CAISPVGAGDSNYGYTF.

The V gene is TRBV21-1, the J gene TRBJ2-7; TRBD1, as called in the table, went unchecked against the DNA. TRBV21-1 is a recognized pseudogene. The CDR3 consists of 16 residues. The CDR3 DNA is TGTGCCAGCAGCGGCCCGACAGCCTCCTCTACCTACGAGCAGTACTTC. This codes for CASSGPTASSTYEQYF.

This CDR3 is CASSRSRTEGYEQYF. The CDR3 bases are TGTGCCAGCAGCCGCAGTAGGACCGAGGGCTACGAGCAGTACTTC. The V gene is TRBV7-6, the J gene TRBJ2-7; D might be TRBD2 (5 bases). V lost 5 bases, J lost 3 bases, and 17 bases lay in between. In germline, CDR1 is SGHVS, CDR2 FNYEAQ. This CDR3 has 15 residues.

This chain links TRBV27 with TRBJ1-5, with a tentative D call TRBD1 (6 bases). V lost 6 bases and J 2 bases, leaving 14 bases between the germline ends. The CDR3 runs to 15 residues. Germline CDR1 is MNHEY and CDR2 is SMNVEV (reference sequence). CDR3 in amino acids: CASRSTGSGNQPQHF. Written as DNA, the CDR3 is TGTGCCAGCAGATCCACAGGGTCAGGCAATCAGCCCCAGCATTTT.

The V and J genes are TRBV30 and TRBJ1-2, with D maybe TRBD1 (5 bases). V dropped 0 bases and J dropped 6 bases, with 11 bases sitting between them. CDR1 GTSNPN and CDR2 SVGIG come from the germline V gene (reference sequence). CDR3 length equals 13 residues. The DNA for the CDR3 is TGTGCCTGGAGTGTAAAGGGGTGGGATGGCTACACCTTC. This sequence encodes CAWSVKGWDGYTF.

The chain couples TRBV5-1 to TRBJ1-6, with a possible D match to TRBD1 (5 bases). CDR3 size: 18 residues. The germline V gene encodes CDR1 SGHRS and CDR2 YFSETQ. The germline V and J ends were trimmed by 0 bases and 5 bases, with 18 bases remaining between them. The CDR3 region is CASSLVGGSLPNNSPLHF. DNA for the CDR3: TGCGCCAGCAGCTTGGTTGGGGGGAGTCTACCCAATAATTCACCCCTCCACTTT.

The chain uses TRBV28 and TRBJ2-2; a weak D match, TRBD2 (7 bases). Germline V CDR1 and CDR2: MDHEN, SYDVKM. V gave up 1 base and J gave up 4 bases, with 13 bases separating them. This CDR3 contains 16 residues. The CDR3 nucleotides are TGTGCCAGCAGTTTATTTGGGAGGGGGAGCACCGGGGAGCTGTTTTTT. Translation gives CASSLFGRGSTGELFF.

The chain uses TRBV19 and TRBJ2-1; D perhaps matches TRBD2 (6 bases). V lost 1 base and J lost 6, with 10 bases in between. Germline CDR1 LNHDA, CDR2 SQIVND (reference sequence). The CDR3 totals 14 residues. The CDR3 nucleotides read TGTGCCAGTAGTATAGGCGGGACTGGCAATGAGCAGTTCTTC. Its protein is CASSIGGTGNEQFF.

In this sample, this clone turned up a few times. V and J are TRBV20-1 and TRBJ1-2, with D uncertain. Germline loops: CDR1 DFQATT, CDR2 SNEGSKA (reference sequence). CDR3 length: 10 residues. The CDR3 reads CRVGGDGYTF. CDR3 coding DNA: TGCAGGGTTGGAGGCGATGGCTACACCTTC.

The rearrangement uses TRBV29-1 and TRBJ1-3, with a weak D call TRBD1 (6 bases). V gave up 4 bases and J gave up 0 bases, with 10 bases separating them. This CDR3 spans 14 amino acids. Germline V lookup: CDR1 SQVTM, CDR2 ANQGSEA. This CDR3 is CSVAGDDSGNTIYF. As DNA, the CDR3 is TGCAGCGTTGCAGGGGACGACTCTGGAAACACCATATATTTT.

The V and J genes are TRBV30 and TRBJ1-2; possibly TRBD1 for D (6 bases). Germline V lookup: CDR1 GTSNPN, CDR2 SVGIG (reference sequence). The CDR3 is made up of 13 amino acids. V dropped 7 bases and J dropped 3 bases, with 15 bases sitting between them. CDR3 amino acids: CALDSRIDYGYTF. DNA of the CDR3: TGTGCCTTGGACAGCCGCATTGACTATGGCTACACCTTC.

This clone was recorded once. J is TRBJ1-4 and V is TRBV5-6, with D perhaps matching TRBD1 (6 bases). CDR1 and CDR2 (germline): SGHDT, YYEEEE. This CDR3 has 17 amino acids. The V and J ends lost 6 bases and 2 bases respectively, with 20 bases between them. As DNA, the CDR3 is TGTGCCAGCACCGAAACAAACAGGGTTGGGACTAATGAAAAACTGTTTTTT. It codes for CASTETNRVGTNEKLFF. Full variable domain (outside the CDR3, taken from reference TRBV5-6 and TRBJ1-4): DAGVTQSPTHLIKTRGQQVTLRCSPKSGHDTVSWYQQALGQGPQFIFQYYEEEERQRGNFPDRFSGHQFPNYSSELNVNALLLGDSALYLCASTETNRVGTNEKLFFGSGTQLSVL.

The chain employs TRBV19 and TRBJ1-5; 8 bases are shared with TRBD1. The V segment lost 1 base and the J segment 6 bases; nucleotides outside the gene matches: 8. Germline loops: CDR1 LNHDA, CDR2 SQIVND (reference sequence). This CDR3 comprises 16 residues. CDR3 nucleotides: TGTGCCAGTAGTATAGCCCGGACAGGGAACAGTCAGCCCCAGCATTTT. This translates into CASSIARTGNSQPQHF.

The V and J genes are TRBV18 and TRBJ1-2; D is unresolved. CDR1 is KGHSH, CDR2 LQKENI, per germline. The CDR3 sequence is 15 residues long. Trimming took 4 bases from V and 7 from J, leaving 19 bases between them. DNA for the CDR3: TGTGCCAGCTCACATGACAAGCAGGTTGCCTCTGGCTACACCTTC. It translates to CASSHDKQVASGYTF.

The gene calls are TRBV10-3 and TRBJ1-5, with TRBD1 matching 10 bases. Germline values: CDR1 ENHRY, CDR2 SYGVKD. This CDR3 region has 17 residues. The junction had 13 bases not matched to a gene; V was cut back by 4 bases and J by 7 bases. The CDR3 DNA reads TGTGCCATCAGTGCCAGTTCGGGACAGGGGTCTGGGCAGCCCCAGCATTTT. It specifies CAISASSGQGSGQPQHF.

The chain combines TRBV5-6 with TRBJ1-1; 7 nucleotides line up with TRBD1. CDR1 and CDR2 (germline): SGHDT, YYEEEE. The CDR3 length is 14 residues. J gave up 7 bases and V 1 base, and 7 bases lay outside the gene matches. The CDR3 DNA sequence: TGTGCCAGCAGCTTGTTGACGACAGGGAGTGAAGCTTTCTTT. This encodes CASSLLTTGSEAFF.